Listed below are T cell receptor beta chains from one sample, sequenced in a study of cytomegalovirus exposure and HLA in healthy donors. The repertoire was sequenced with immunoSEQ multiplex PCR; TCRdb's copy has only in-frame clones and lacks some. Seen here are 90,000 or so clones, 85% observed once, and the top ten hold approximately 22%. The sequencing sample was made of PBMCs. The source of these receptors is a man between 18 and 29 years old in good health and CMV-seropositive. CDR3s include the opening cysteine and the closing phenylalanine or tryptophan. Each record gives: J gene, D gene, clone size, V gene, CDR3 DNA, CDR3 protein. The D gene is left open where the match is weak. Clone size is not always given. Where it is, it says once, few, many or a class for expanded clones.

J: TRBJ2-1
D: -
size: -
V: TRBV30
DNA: TGTGCCTGGGGACTGATTGGTGAGCAGTTCTTC
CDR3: CAWGLIGEQFF

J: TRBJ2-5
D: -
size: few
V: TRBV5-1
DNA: TGCGCCAGCAGCTTGGTTCTGCAGGGGGAGACCCAGTACTTC
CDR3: CASSLVLQGETQYF

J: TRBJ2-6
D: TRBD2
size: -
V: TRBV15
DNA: TGTGCCACCAGCAGAGAAGCTAGCGGGAGATCGTTGGGTGGGGCCAACGTCCTGACTTTC
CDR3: CATSREASGRSLGGANVLTF

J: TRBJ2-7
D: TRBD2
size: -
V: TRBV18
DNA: TGTGCCAGCTCACCGGGACTAACTTACGAGCAGTACTTC
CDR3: CASSPGLTYEQYF

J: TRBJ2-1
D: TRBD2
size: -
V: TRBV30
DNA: TGTGCCTGGATAGCGGGGTCCTCCTACAATGAGCAGTTCTTC
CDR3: CAWIAGSSYNEQFF

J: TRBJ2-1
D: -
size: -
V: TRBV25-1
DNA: TGTGCCAGCAGTGATCCACGGAGGGGCGGTTACAATGAGCAGTTCTTC
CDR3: CASSDPRRGGYNEQFF

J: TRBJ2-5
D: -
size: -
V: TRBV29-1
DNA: TGCAGCGTGCAGGGCTACGAGACCCAGTACTTC
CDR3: CSVQGYETQYF

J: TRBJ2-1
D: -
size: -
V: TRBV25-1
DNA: TGTGCCAGCAGTGAATCCCTGGCGTTCGGGTTATACAATGAGCAGTTCTTC
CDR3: CASSESLAFGLYNEQFF

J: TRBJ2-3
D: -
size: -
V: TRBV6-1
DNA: TGTGCCAGCAGTGCCCCACAGGGTTCGTCAGATACGCAGTATTTT
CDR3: CASSAPQGSSDTQYF

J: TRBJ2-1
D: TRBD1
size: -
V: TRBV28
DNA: TGTGCCAGCAGACCCGCCTCGACAGGGGGAAATAGGTACAATGAGCAGTTCTTC
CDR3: CASRPASTGGNRYNEQFF

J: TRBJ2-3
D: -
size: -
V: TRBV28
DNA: TGTGCCAGCAGTTCAACACGCACAGATACGCAGTATTTT
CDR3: CASSSTRTDTQYF

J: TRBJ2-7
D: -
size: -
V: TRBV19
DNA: TGTGCCAGTAGTGCACGGACAAACTACGAGCAGTACTTC
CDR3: CASSARTNYEQYF

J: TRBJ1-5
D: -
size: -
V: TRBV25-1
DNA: TGTGCCAGCAGTGGCAGGGGCGCCGGTCAGCCCCAGCATTTT
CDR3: CASSGRGAGQPQHF

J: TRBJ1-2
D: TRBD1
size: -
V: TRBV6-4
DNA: TGTGCCAGCAGGAAGGTGGGACAGGGCGGTGGCTACACCTTC
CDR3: CASRKVGQGGGYTF

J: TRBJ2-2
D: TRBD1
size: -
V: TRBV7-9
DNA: TGTGCCAGCAGCCTGGGACAGGGTAACACCGGGGAGCTGTTTTTT
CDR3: CASSLGQGNTGELFF